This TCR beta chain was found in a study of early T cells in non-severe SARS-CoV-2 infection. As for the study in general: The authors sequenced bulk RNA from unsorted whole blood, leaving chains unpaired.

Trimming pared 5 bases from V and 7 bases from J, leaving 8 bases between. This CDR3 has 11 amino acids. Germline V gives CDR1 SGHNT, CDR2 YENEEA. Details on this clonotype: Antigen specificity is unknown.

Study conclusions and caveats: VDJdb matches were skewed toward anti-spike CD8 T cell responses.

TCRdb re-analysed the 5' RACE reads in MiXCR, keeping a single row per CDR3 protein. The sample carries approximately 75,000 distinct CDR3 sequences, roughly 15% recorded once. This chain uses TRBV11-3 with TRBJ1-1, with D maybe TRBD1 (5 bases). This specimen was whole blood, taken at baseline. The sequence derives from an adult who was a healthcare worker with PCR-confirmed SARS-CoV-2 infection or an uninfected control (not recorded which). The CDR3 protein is CASSGDGEAFF. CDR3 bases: TGTGCCAGCAGCGGGGACGGTGAAGCTTTCTTT.